A selection of T cell receptor beta chains follows, all from one sample in a study of CD8+CD57+ T cells in acquired aplastic anemia. MiXCR was run by TCRdb on the reads, yielding one entry per CDR3 protein. This table holds roughly 180,000 distinct CDR3 sequences, approximately 46% found once. The sample comprised sorted CD4+, CD8+, or CD8+CD57+ T cells (not recorded which) from PBMCs. The receptors shown here come from a human donor in good health. Each CDR3 is given with its conserved first and last residue. D genes are given only for firm matches. Size is stated for part of the rows, as once, few or many counts, or as a class when the clone is expanded.

D gene	V gene	clone size	J gene	CDR3 DNA	CDR3 protein
NA	TRBV28	few	TRBJ2-5	TGTGCCAGCACCCCCTCGAGGGCGCGGCAAGAGACCCAGTACTTC	CASTPSRARQETQYF
TRBD1	TRBV24-1	NA	TRBJ2-5	TGTGCCACCAGTGATTCCAGACAGGGCGGCCAAGAGACCCAGTACTTC	CATSDSRQGGQETQYF
NA	TRBV19	many	TRBJ1-1	TGTGCCAGTAGTATTGAAGGAGTCGACACTGAAGCTTTCTTT	CASSIEGVDTEAFF
TRBD1	TRBV7-7	NA	TRBJ2-5	TGTGCTAGCGGACCGGGACAGGGGATAGGAGAGACCCAGTACTTC	CASGPGQGIGETQYF
NA	TRBV2	few	TRBJ2-1	TGTGCCAGCAGTGGGACCTCCTACAATGAGCAGTTCTTC	CASSGTSYNEQFF
TRBD1	TRBV24-1	NA	TRBJ2-2	TGTGCCACCAGTGATAAACAGACAGGGCCTACGAACACCGGGGAGCTGTTTTTT	CATSDKQTGPTNTGELFF
TRBD2	TRBV11-2	NA	TRBJ2-3	TGTGCCAGCAGCTTAGAGACTAGCGGCGGGCACTATTTT	CASSLETSGGHYF
NA	TRBV5-1	few	TRBJ2-1	TGCGCCAGCAGCTTACAGAGCTCCTACAATGAGCAGTTCTTC	CASSLQSSYNEQFF
TRBD1	TRBV5-6	NA	TRBJ2-7	TGTGCCAGCAGCCCTACACCACCGGACAGGGCAGGGTACGAGCAGTACTTC	CASSPTPPDRAGYEQYF
NA	TRBV20-1	many	TRBJ2-6	TGCAGTGCTAGCCCGAGGTTGGCTAGTGTTGGGGCCAACGTCCTGACTTTC	CSASPRLASVGANVLTF
TRBD2	TRBV12-3/TRBV12-4	many	TRBJ2-1	TGTGCCAGCAGTCTAGCGGGAAACTACAATGAGCAGTTCTTC	CASSLAGNYNEQFF
NA	TRBV25-1	many	TRBJ1-2	TGTGCCAGCAGTGACCACATTAACTATGGCTACACCTTC	CASSDHINYGYTF
TRBD1	TRBV2	NA	TRBJ1-6	TGTGCCAGCTATCTCGGGACAGGGGGTTGGGATTCACCCCTCCACTTT	CASYLGTGGWDSPLHF
NA	TRBV10-3	NA	TRBJ1-2	TGTGCCATCAAAGAGGGAAGGGTTTGGGCCTTC	CAIKEGRVWAF
NA	TRBV2	NA	TRBJ2-1	TGCGCCAGCAAGAGACAGTCCGGGTACAATGAGCAGCTCTTC	CASKRQSGYNEQLF
TRBD2	TRBV15	NA	TRBJ2-3	TGTGCCACCAGTCGGGGGGGTCCAGATACGCAGTATTTT	CATSRGGPDTQYF
NA	TRBV20-1	NA	TRBJ2-5	TGCAGTGCTAGGGGAGCAGAGACCCAGTACTTC	CSARGAETQYF